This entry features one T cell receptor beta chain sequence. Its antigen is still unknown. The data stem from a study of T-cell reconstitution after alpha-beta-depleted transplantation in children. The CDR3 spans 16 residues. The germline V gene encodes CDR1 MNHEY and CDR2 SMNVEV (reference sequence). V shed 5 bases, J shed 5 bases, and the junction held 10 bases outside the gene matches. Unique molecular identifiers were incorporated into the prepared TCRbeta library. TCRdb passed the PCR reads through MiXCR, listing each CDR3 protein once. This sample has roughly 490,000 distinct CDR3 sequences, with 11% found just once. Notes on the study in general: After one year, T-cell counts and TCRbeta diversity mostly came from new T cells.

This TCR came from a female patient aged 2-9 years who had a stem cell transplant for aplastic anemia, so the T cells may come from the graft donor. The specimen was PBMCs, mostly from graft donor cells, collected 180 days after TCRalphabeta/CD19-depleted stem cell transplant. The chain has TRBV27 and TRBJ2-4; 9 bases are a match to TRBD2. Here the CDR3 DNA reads TGTGCCAGCAGTCCGCGCGGGGGGGACCGGGAAAACATTCAGTACTTC. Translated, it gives CASSPRGGDRENIQYF.